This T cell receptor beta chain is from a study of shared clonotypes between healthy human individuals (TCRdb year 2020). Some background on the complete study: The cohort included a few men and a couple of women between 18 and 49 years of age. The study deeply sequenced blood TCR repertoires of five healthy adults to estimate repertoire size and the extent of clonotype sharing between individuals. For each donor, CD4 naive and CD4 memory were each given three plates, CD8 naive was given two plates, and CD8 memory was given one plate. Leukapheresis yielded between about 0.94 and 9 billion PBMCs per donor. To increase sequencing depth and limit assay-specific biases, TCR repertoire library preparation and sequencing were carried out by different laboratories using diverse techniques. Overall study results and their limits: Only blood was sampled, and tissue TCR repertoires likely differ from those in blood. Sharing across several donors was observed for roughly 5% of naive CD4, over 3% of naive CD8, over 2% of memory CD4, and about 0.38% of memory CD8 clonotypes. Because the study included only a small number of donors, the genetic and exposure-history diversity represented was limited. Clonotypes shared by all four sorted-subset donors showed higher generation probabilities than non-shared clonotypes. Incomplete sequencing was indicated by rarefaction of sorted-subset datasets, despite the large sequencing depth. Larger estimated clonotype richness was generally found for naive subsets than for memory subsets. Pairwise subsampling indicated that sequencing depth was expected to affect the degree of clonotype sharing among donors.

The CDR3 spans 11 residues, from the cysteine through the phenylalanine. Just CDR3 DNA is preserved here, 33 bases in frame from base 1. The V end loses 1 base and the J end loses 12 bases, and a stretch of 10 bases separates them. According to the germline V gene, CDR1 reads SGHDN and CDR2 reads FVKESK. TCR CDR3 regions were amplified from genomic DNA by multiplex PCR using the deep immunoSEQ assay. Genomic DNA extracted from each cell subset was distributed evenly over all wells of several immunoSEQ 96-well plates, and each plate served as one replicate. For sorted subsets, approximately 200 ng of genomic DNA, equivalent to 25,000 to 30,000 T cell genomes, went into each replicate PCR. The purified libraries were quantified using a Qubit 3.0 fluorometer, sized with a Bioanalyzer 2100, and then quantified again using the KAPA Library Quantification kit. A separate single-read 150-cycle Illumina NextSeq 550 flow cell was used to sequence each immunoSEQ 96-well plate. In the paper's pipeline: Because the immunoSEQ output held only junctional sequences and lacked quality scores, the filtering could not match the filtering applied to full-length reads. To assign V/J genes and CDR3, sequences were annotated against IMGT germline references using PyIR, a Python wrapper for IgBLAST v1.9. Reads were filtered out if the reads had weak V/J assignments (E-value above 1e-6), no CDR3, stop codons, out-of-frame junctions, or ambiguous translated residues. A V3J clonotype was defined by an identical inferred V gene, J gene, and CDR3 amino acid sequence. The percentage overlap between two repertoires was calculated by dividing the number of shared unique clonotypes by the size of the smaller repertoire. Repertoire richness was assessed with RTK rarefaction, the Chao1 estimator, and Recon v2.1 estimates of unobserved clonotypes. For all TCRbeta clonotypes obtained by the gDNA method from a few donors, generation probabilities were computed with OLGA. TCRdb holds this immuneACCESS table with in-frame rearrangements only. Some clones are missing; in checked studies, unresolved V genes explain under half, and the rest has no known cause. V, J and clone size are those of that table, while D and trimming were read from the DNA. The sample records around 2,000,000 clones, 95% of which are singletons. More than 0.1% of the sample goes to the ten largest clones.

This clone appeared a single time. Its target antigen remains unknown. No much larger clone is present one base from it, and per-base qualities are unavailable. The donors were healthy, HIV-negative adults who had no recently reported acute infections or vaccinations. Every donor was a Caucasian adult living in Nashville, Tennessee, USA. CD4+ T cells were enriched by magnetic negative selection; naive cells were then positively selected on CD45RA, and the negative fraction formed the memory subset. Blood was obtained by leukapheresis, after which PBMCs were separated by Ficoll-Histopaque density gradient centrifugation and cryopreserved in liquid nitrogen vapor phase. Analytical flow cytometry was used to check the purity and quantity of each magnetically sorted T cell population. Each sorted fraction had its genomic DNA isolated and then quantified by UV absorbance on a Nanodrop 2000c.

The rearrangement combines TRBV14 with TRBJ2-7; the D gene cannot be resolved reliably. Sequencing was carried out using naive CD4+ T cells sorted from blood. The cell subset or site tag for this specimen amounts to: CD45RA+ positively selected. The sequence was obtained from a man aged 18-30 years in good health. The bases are TGTGCCAGCAGCCAAGGGACGTATTTGTACTTC. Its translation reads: CASSQGTYLYF.